The next 5 T cell receptor beta chains were all read from a single sample in a study of blood T cells in healthy people across ages. A second PCR, run for about 7 to 12 cycles, used a sample-barcoded 5' primer plus a J-beta primer mix. TCRdb reprocessed the 5' RACE reads with MiXCR, giving one entry per CDR3 protein. The sample yields some 1.5 million distinct CDR3 sequences, 35% to 45% seen once. What was sequenced was blood. The receptors derive from a young woman in good health.

The V and J genes are TRBV5-1 and TRBJ1-1; D may be TRBD1 (5 bases). This CDR3 is 14 amino acids long. CDR1 is SGHRS and CDR2 is YFSETQ in the germline V gene. The V end lost 4 bases, the J end lost 4 bases, and 14 bases lay between the germline ends. This CDR3 is CASSNGRGSTEAFF. CDR3 DNA: TGCGCCAGCAGCAACGGACGGGGGAGCACTGAAGCTTTCTTT. The complete variable domain, with remaining parts taken from reference TRBV5-1 and TRBJ1-1, reads KAGVTQTPRYLIKTRGQQVTLSCSPISGHRSVSWYQQTPGQGLQFLFEYFSETQRNKGNFPGRFSGRQFSNSRSEMNVSTLELGDSALYLCASSNGRGSTEAFFGQGTRLTVV.

V is TRBV27 and J is TRBJ2-5, with D perhaps matching TRBD2 (5 bases). Per the germline V gene, CDR1 is MNHEY and CDR2 is SMNVEV (reference sequence). CDR3 length: 15 residues. V was cut by 10 bases and J by 4 bases, with 22 bases left in between. The CDR3 loop reads CATKRLGSRGETQYF. The CDR3 DNA reads TGTGCCACCAAACGCTTGGGGTCCCGGGGAGAGACCCAGTACTTC.

About this clonotype: This may come from a read error, since a much larger clone is one base off. The chain couples TRBV12-3 or TRBV12-4 to TRBJ2-3; D is uncertain. The CDR3 extends over 16 amino acids. The CDR3 region has the DNA TGTGCCAGCAGTTTATTGGCTCTAAGCCCCACAGATACGGAGTATTTT. Protein product: CASSLLALSPTDTEYF.

This clonotype was counted a single time. This chain's CDR3 is CASSKATGGSYNEQYF. In DNA form, the CDR3 reads TGCGCCAGCAGCAAAGCGACAGGGGGCTCCTACAATGAGCAGTACTTC. The rearrangement joins TRBV4-3 to TRBJ2-7, with 10 bases aligning to TRBD1. CDR1 is LGHNA, CDR2 YSLEER, per germline. This CDR3 is 16 amino acids long. Losses at the gene ends were 5 bases for V and 7 bases for J; bases not matched to a gene: 14.

This CDR3 reads CASSLNPGSREQYF. The CDR3 DNA follows: TGCGCCAGCAGCTTGAACCCCGGGTCGCGTGAGCAGTACTTC. This rearrangement joins TRBV5-1 to TRBJ2-5; D unresolved. V gave up 1 base and J gave up 11 bases, with 18 bases separating them. Germline CDR1 is SGHRS and CDR2 is YFSETQ. The CDR3 is 14 amino acids.